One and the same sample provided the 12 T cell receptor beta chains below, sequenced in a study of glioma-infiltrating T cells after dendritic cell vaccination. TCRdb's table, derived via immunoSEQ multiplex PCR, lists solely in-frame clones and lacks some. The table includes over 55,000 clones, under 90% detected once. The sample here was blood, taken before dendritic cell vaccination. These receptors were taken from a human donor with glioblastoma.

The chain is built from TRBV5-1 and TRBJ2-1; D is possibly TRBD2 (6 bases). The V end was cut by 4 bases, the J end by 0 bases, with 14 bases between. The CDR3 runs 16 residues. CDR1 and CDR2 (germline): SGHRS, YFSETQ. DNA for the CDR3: TGCGCCAGCAGCCTGACCGGGGGAAGCTCCTACAATGAGCAGTTCTTC. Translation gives CASSLTGGSSYNEQFF.

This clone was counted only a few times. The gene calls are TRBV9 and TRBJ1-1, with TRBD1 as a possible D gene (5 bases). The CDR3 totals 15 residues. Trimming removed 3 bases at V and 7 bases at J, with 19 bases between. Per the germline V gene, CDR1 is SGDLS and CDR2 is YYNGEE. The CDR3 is CASSDPPGGEGEAFF. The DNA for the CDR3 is TGTGCCAGCAGCGATCCCCCGGGGGGGGAAGGTGAAGCTTTCTTT.

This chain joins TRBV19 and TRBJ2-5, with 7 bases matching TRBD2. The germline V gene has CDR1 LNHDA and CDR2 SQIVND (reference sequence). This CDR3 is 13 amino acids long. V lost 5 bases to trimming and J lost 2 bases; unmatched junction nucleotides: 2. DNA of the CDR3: TGTGCCAGTAGTGTCGGGGGGCAAGAGACCCAGTACTTC. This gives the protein CASSVGGQETQYF.

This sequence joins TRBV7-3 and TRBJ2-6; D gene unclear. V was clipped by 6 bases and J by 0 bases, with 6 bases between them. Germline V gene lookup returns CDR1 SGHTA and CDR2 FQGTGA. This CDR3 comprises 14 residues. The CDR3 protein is CASRANSGANVLTF. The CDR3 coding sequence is TGTGCCAGCAGAGCCAACTCTGGGGCCAACGTCCTGACTTTC.

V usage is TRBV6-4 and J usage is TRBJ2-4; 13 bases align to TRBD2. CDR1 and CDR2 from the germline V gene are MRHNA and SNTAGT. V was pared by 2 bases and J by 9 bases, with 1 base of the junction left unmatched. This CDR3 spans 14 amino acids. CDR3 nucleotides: TGTGCCAGCAGTGACGGACTAGCGGGGGCCATTCAGTACTTC. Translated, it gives CASSDGLAGAIQYF.

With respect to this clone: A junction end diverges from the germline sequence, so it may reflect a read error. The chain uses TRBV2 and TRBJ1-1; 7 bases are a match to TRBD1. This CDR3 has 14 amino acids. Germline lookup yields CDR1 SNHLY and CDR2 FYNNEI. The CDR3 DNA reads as TGTGCCAGCGTGTTCGGGACAGAGAACTCTGAAGCTTTCTTT. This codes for CASVFGTENSEAFF. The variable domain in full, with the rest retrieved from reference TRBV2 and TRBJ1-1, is EPEVTQTPSHQVTQMGQEVILRCVPISNHLYFYWYRQILGQKVEFLVSFYNNEISEKSEIFDDQFSVERPDGSNFTLKIRSTKLEDSAMYFCASVFGTENSEAFFGQGTRLTVV.

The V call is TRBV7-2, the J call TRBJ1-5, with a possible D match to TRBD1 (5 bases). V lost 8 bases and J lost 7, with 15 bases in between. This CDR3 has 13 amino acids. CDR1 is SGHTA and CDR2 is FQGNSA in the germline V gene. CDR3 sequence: CASGRGVGQPQHF. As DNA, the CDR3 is TGTGCCAGCGGTCGGGGGGTTGGGCAGCCCCAGCATTTT.

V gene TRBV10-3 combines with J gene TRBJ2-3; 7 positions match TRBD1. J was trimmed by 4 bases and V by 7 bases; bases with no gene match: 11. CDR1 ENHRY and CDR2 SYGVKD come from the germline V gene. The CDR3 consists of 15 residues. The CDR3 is CAIKSPDRRPDTQYF. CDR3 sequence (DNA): TGTGCCATCAAATCGCCGGACAGGAGGCCAGATACGCAGTATTTT.

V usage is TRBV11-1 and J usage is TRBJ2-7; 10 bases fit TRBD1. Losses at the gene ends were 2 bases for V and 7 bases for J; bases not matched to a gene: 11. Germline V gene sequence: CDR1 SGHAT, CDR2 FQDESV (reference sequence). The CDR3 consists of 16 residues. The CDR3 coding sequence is TGTGCCAGCAGCTTATCCTTGACAGGGGGCGCGAGGGAGCAGTACTTC. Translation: CASSLSLTGGAREQYF.

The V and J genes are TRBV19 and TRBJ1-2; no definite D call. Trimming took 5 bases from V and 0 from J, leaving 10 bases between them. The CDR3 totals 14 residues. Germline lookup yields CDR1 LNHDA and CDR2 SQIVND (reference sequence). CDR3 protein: CASSSAGSNYGYTF. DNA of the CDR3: TGTGCCAGTAGTTCGGCGGGATCTAACTATGGCTACACCTTC.

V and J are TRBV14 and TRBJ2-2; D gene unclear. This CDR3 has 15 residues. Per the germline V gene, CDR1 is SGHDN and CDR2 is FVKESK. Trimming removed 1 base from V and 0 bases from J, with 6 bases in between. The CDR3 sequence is CASSQAEANTGELFF. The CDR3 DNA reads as TGTGCCAGCAGCCAAGCAGAGGCGAACACCGGGGAGCTGTTTTTT.

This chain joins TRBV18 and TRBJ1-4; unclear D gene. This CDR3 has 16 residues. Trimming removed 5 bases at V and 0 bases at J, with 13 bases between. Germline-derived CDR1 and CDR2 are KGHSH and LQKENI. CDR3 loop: CASSEGAVATNEKLFF. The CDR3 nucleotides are TGTGCCAGCTCAGAAGGAGCGGTTGCAACTAATGAAAAACTGTTTTTT. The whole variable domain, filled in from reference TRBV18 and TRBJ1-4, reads NAGVMQNPRHLVRRRGQEARLRCSPMKGHSHVYWYRQLPEEGLKFMVYLQKENIIDESGMPKERFSAEFPKEGPSILRIQQVVRGDSAAYFCASSEGAVATNEKLFFGSGTQLSVL.